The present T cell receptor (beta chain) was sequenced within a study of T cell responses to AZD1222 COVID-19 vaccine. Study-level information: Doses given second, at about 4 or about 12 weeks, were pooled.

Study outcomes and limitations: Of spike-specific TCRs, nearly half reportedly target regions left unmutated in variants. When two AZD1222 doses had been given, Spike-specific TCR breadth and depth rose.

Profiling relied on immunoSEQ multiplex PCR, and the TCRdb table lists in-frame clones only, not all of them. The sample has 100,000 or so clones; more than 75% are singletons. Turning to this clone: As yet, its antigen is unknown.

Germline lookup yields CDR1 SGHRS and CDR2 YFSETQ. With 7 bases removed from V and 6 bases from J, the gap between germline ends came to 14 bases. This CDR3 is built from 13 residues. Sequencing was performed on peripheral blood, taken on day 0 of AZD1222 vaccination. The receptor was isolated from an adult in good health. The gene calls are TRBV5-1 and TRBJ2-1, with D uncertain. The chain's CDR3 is CASGLTQSNEQFF. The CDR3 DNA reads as TGCGCCAGCGGATTAACACAAAGCAATGAGCAGTTCTTC.